This T cell receptor (beta chain) was obtained from a study of shared clonotypes between healthy human individuals. Clones were sequenced by immunoSEQ multiplex PCR, and TCRdb holds only the in-frame ones, with some missing. This table holds about 1.1 million clones, approximately 80% found once. Study-wide results and limits: Generation probabilities of non-shared clonotypes were lower (relative to those shared by all four donors).

Donors comprised healthy HIV-negative adults lacking recent acute infections or vaccinations. Details on this clone: Its antigen remains unidentified. At one of its ends the junction is not consistent with the germline gene, which may arise from a read error.

CDR1 and CDR2 (germline): SNHLY, FYNNEI. The CDR3 sequence is 11 residues long. The sample consisted of memory CD4+ T cells from PBMCs. Regarding subset: CD45RA-negative fraction. The V and J genes are TRBV2 and TRBJ2-7; D is undetermined. The sequence derives from a man aged 18 to 30 in good health. Some clones in this sample may be carry-over from other donors' samples. CDR3 protein: CASSEALLQQF. The CDR3 nucleotides are TGTGCCAGCAGTGAAGCCTTATTACAGCAGTTC.